The sequence of this TCR beta chain was determined in a study of CD8 T cells in ankylosing spondylitis. Study-level findings and limits: A subset of motif variants has previously been described in the synovial fluid and blood of reactive arthritis. The authors reported significant enrichment of disease-linked clones in matched ankylosing spondylitis synovial fluid. Typical of ankylosing spondylitis blood, it appeared, was a TCR beta motif of 7 or 8 highly homologous variants. Clones linked with disease were CD8+ and fairly uncommon in the peripheral blood.

This clonotype occurred many times. Its specificity is not known. Making use of molecular barcodes, quantitative 5'-RACE generated TCR beta libraries. One entry per CDR3 protein, called by TCRdb with MiXCR from the 5' RACE reads. The sample shows around 490,000 distinct CDR3 sequences, approximately 5.3% of them seen only once. J was trimmed by 3 bases and V by 4 bases; bases with no gene match: 7. CDR3 length: 17 residues. Per the germline V gene, CDR1 is SGDLS and CDR2 is YYNGEE. The chain employs TRBV9 and TRBJ1-4; 12 bases line up with TRBD1. The source material was blood, either unsorted or a sorted T cell fraction (not recorded which). The receptor was isolated from a male donor with ankylosing spondylitis. CDR3 DNA: TGTGCCAGCAGCACCCGGGACAGGGGGCTGGCTAATGAAAAACTGTTTTTT. Its protein is CASSTRDRGLANEKLFF. Drawing the rest from reference TRBV9 and TRBJ1-4, the complete variable domain is DSGVTQTPKHLITATGQRVTLRCSPRSGDLSVYWYQQSLDQGLQFLIQYYNGEERAKGNILERFSAQQFPDLHSELNLSSLELGDSALYFCASSTRDRGLANEKLFFGSGTQLSVL.